What follows are 6 T cell receptor beta chains derived from one specimen sequenced in a study of blood T cell repertoires in COVID-19. Profiled with immunoSEQ multiplex PCR; TCRdb holds only in-frame clones, not every one. The data hold 130,000 to 150,000 clones, with 75% to 90% observed a single time. The sequencing sample was made of peripheral blood. The receptor source for this set is a woman aged 55-70 years with active COVID-19.

The chain recombines TRBV4-3 with TRBJ2-3; D unclear. CDR1 and CDR2 from the germline V gene are LGHNA and YSLEER. V lost 3 bases to trimming and J lost 0 bases, with 16 bases between them. The CDR3 extends over 17 amino acids. The CDR3 spells CASSQGTAATSTDTQYF. In DNA form, the CDR3 reads TGCGCCAGCAGCCAGGGTACGGCTGCGACTAGCACAGATACGCAGTATTTT.

The J gene is TRBJ2-7, the V gene TRBV27; TRBD2 is a possible D gene (5 bases). Germline V CDR1 and CDR2: MNHEY, SMNVEV (reference sequence). The V end was cut by 6 bases, the J end by 4 bases, with 22 bases between. This CDR3 region has 16 residues. In nucleotides, the CDR3 is TGTGCCAGCAGACTCCGAGGGCCGGCTGAGGTTTACGAGCAGTACTTC. Translation: CASRLRGPAEVYEQYF.

The chain links TRBV28 to TRBJ2-1, with TRBD2 as a possible D gene (6 bases). This CDR3 spans 14 amino acids. CDR1 is MDHEN and CDR2 is SYDVKM in the germline V gene. Trimming pared 6 bases from V and 3 bases from J, leaving 12 bases between. DNA of the CDR3: TGTGCCAGCAGCAAAGGGGAGGACTACAATGAGCAGTTCTTC. Translating gives CASSKGEDYNEQFF.

CDR3 region: CASRTASGSYNEQFF. In DNA form, the CDR3 reads TGTGCCAGTAGGACTGCTAGCGGTTCCTACAATGAGCAGTTCTTC. This rearrangement joins TRBV2 to TRBJ2-1, with 7 bases lining up with TRBD2. Losses at the gene ends were 9 bases for V and 1 base for J; bases not matched to a gene: 9. Germline loops: CDR1 SNHLY, CDR2 FYNNEI. CDR3 length: 15 residues.

V usage is TRBV7-8 and J usage is TRBJ1-5; D might be TRBD1 (5 bases). CDR1 is SGHVS and CDR2 is FQNEAQ in the germline V gene. The V and J ends lost 4 bases and 4 bases respectively, with 17 bases between them. The CDR3 spans 16 residues. The CDR3 loop reads CASSSQRGLGNQPQHF. The DNA of the CDR3 is TGTGCCAGCAGCTCGCAGCGGGGACTCGGAAATCAGCCCCAGCATTTT.

The chain couples TRBV4-1 to TRBJ1-4; TRBD1 matches 7 bases. The CDR3 is 16 amino acids. Trimming cost V 1 base and J 3 bases; bases outside gene matches: 5. Per germline, CDR1 MGHRA and CDR2 YSYEKL. The CDR3 loop reads CASSQGQGTANEKLFF. The CDR3 DNA follows: TGCGCCAGCAGCCAAGGACAGGGCACGGCTAATGAAAAACTGTTTTTT.